What follows is one T cell receptor (beta chain) and its context. TCRdb's table, derived via immunoSEQ multiplex PCR, lists solely in-frame clones and lacks some. The sample shows a few hundred thousand clones, about 80% of them seen only once. The J segment lost 9 bases and the V segment lost 4 bases, leaving 9 bases of the junction unmatched. This CDR3 has 14 amino acids. The V gene's germline CDR1 is SGHTA and CDR2 FQGNSA. The entry originates in a study of blood T cell repertoires in COVID-19. The chain combines TRBV7-2 with TRBJ1-5; 7 bases are shared with TRBD1. Sequencing input: PBMCs or T cells enriched from blood (not recorded which). The sequence derives from a man younger than 45 with acute COVID-19. The CDR3, as DNA: TGTGCCAGCAGCTCTGGACAGGCCTCAGGGCCCCAGCATTTT. Its protein is CASSSGQASGPQHF.